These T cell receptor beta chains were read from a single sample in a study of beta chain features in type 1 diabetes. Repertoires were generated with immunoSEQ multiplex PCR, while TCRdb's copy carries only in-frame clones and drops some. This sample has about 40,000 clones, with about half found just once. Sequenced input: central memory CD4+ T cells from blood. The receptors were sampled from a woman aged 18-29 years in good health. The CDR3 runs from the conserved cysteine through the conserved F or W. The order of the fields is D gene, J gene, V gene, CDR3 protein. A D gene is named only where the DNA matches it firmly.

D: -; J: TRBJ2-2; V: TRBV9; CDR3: CASSANSIQGNTGELFF
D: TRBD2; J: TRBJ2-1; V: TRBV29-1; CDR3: CSVGTSGRSPNEQFF
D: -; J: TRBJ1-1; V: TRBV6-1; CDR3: CASSEWPGMNTEAFF
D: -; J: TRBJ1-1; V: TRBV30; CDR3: CAWISDSLNTEAFF
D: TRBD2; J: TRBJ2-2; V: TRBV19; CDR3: CASTMREVGPGELFF
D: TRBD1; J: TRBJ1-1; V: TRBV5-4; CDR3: CASSVDRGITEAFF
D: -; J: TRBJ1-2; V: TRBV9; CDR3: CASSVTGGNVGYTF
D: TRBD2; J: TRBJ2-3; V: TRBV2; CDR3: CASLSSGGEWNTQYF
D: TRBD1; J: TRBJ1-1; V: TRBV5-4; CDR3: CASSLGGAGGIITEAFF
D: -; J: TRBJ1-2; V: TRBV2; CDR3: CASSEQENYGYTF
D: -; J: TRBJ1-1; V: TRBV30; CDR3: CAWRQGNTEAFF
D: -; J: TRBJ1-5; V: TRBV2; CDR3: CASSKGDSNQPQHF
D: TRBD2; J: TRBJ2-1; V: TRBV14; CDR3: CASSQELGLAAYNEQFF
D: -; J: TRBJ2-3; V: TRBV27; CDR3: CASSLPPNTQYF
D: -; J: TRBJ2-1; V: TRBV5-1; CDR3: CASSEQEFSYNEQFF
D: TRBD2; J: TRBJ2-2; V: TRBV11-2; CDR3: CASRYSGSRTGELFF
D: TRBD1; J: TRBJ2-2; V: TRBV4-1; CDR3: CASSQNRGPGELFF
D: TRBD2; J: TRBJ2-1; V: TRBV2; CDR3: CASSDSGLAGASYNEQFF
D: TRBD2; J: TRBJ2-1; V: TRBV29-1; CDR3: CSVGLAGWNEQFF
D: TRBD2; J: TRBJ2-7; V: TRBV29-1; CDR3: CSVVYSGASYF
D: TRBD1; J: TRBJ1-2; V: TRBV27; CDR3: CASSSDRGFYGYTF
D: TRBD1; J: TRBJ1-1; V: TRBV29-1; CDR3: CSVGPAMDDRGALGTEAFF
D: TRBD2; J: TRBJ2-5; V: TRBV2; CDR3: CASSPHERGGQETQYF
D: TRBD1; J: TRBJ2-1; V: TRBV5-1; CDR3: CASGPGTGVGNEQFF
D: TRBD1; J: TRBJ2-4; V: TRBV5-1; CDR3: CASSPTGGKNIQYF
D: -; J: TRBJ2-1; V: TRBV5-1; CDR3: CASSLGLSSFEQFF
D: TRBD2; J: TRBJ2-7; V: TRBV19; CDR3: CASSMGTKDYEQYF
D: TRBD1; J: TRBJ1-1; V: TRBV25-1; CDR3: CASTRTGYVAFF
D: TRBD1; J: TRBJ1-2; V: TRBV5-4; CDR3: CASSSTLQGHRSGYTF
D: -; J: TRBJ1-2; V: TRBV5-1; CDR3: CASSFSGIVDGYTF
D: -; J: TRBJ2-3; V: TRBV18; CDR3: CASSPPALPGARGEDTQYF
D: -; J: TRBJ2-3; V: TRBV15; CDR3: CATSRDPTTDTQYF
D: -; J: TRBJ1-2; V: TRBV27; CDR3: CASTSRWAADYGYTF
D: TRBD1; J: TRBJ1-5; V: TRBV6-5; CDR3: CASRPGTVGQPQHF
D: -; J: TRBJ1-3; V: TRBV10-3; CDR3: CATSSGNTIYF
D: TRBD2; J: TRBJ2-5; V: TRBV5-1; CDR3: CASSRSSGRIQETQYF
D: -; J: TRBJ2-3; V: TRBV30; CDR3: CAWDRQLTDTQYF
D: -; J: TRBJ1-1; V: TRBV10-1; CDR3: CASSLGQNTEAFF
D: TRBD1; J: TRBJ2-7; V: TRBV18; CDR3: CASSPGQGAEQYF
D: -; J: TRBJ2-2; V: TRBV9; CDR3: CASSGAPSGSNTGELFF
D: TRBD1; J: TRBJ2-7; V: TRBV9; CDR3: CASSVSGQGYEQYF
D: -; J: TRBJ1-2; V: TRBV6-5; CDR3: CASSLTGMGAYGYTF
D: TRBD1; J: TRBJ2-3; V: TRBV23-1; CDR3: CASSQLAGTGCTDTQYF
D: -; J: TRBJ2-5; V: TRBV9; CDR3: CASSVILEGTQYF
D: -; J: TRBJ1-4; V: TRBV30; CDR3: CAWSVGAGIREKLFF
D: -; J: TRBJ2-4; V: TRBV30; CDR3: CATNLRGSEGIQYF
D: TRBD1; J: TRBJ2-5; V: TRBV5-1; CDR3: CASSPGQGMETQYF
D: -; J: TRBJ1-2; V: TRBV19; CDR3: CASTANGYGYTF
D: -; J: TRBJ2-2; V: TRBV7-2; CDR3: CASSHGGSNTGELFF
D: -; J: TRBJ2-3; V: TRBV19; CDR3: CASNYGGGGTDTQYF
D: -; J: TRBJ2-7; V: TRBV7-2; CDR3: CASSLGPDRSYEQYF
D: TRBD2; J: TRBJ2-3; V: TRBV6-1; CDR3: CASSGRRGATDTQYF
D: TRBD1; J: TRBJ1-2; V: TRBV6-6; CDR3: CASTEGQPNYGYTF
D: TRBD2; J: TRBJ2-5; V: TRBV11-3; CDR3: CASSAGGGGGETQYF
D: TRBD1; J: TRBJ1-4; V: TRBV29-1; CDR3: CSAGQDGEKLFF
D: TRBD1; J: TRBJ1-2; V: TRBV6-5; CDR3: CASSYGTGGEYGYTF
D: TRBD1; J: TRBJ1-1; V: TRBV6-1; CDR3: CASRRTGTEAFF
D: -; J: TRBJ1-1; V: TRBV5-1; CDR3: CASSLEARYTEAFF
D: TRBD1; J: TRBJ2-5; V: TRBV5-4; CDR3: CASSQGAGRETQYF